This T cell receptor (beta chain) comes out of a study of T cells after yellow fever vaccination. Conversion of TCR transcripts into cDNA relied on 5'RACE template switching, which added a universal primer site and UMIs. TCRdb reprocessed the 5' RACE reads via MiXCR and lists one record per CDR3 protein. The sample comprises 500,000 to 700,000 distinct CDR3 sequences, 15% to 20% of which are singletons, and approximately 14% rests with the top ten. CDR1 and CDR2 (germline): SEHNR, FQNEAQ (reference sequence). V shed 1 base and J shed 9 bases, with 8 bases lying between them. The CDR3 is 12 amino acids.

The specimen comprised PBMCs, sampled 15 days after the yellow fever booster vaccination. The receptor was derived from a man aged 25 to 45 who received the YFV17D yellow fever vaccine. This chain connects TRBV7-9 to TRBJ2-3; TRBD2 might be the D (5 bases). CDR3 sequence: CASSLEAVTQYF. The CDR3 nucleotides read TGTGCCAGCAGCTTAGAAGCGGTCACGCAGTATTTT.